This T cell receptor (beta chain) was recovered during a study of T cells in Graves' hyperthyroidism and ophthalmopathy. Turning to the study itself: The blood sample was taken at first diagnosis, before treatment began. General study results and limits: From stable hyperthyroidism, ophthalmopathy was set apart by a 13 V-J model. Most thyroid clonotypes expanded above 0.001 appeared in blood too.

Amplified TCR beta CDR3 regions derived from RNA transcripts. RT-PCR in the first round (using the HTBI primer set) targeted the TCR CDR3. Via MiXCR, TCRdb re-called the multiplex PCR reads, giving one row per CDR3 protein. The data show roughly 500,000 distinct CDR3 sequences, with roughly a quarter seen just once and around 10% held by the top ten. CDR1 and CDR2 from the germline V gene are SGHAT and FQDESV (reference sequence). The CDR3 is made up of 15 amino acids. V was pared by 5 bases and J by 4 bases, with 17 bases between. Disease lasting under 3 months, a NOSPECS grade of at least 4, and a Clinical Activity Score of at least 3 were features of the ophthalmopathy patients. As concerns this clonotype: Its antigen is currently unknown.

The rearrangement links TRBV11-1 to TRBJ1-1; D is unresolved. Specimen: blood. The TCR comes from a woman aged 25 to 39 with Graves' ophthalmopathy. In nucleotides, the CDR3 is TGTGCCAGCAGCCCCCCCGTGGAGGAAACCACTGAAGCTTTCTTT. Its translation is CASSPPVEETTEAFF.